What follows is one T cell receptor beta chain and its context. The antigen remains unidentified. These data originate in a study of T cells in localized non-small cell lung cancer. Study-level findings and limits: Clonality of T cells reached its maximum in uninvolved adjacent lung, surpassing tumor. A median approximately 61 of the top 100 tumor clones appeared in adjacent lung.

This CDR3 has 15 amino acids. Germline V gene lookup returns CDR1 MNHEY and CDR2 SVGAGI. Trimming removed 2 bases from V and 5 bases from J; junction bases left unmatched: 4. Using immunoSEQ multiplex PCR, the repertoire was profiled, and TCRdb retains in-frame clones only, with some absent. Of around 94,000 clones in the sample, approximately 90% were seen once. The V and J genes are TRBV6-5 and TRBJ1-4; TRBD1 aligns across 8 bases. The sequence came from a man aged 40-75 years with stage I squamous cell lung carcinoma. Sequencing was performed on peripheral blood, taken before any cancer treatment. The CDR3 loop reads CASSYGRTGNEKLFF. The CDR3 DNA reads TGTGCCAGCAGTTACGGAAGGACAGGGAATGAAAAACTGTTTTTT.